What follows describes a single TCR beta chain. Its cognate antigen is unknown. The primer mix had 60 Vbeta and 13 Jbeta primers. The method was immunoSEQ multiplex PCR; TCRdb's version includes in-frame clones alone and lacks a portion of them. The table has 210,000 or so clones, 83% seen once; the top ten hold roughly 1.5%. These data come from a study of cytomegalovirus exposure and HLA in healthy donors. Study results and caveats: According to an earlier analysis, most TCR beta V segments yielded productive rearrangements about 90% or about 30% of the time.

V was shortened by 0 bases and J by 5 bases, with 13 bases between the two germline ends. CDR3 length: 15 amino acids. The germline CDR1 and CDR2 sequences are SGHAT and FQNNGV. This receptor was identified in a girl between 10 and 17 years old in good health and CMV-seronegative. The sequencing input was PBMCs. The V call is TRBV11-2, the J call TRBJ2-5; a possible D gene is TRBD1 (5 bases). The CDR3 loop is CASSLEQVRWETQYF. The DNA of the CDR3 is TGTGCCAGCAGCTTAGAACAGGTTCGGTGGGAGACCCAGTACTTC.